Each of the 8 T cell receptor beta chains below was sequenced from the same sample in a study of spatial heterogeneity in lung cancer. General study findings and limits: The number of expanded tumor alpha and beta chains correlated with mutation number.

No antigen has been identified for these receptors. TCRdb reanalysed the 5' RACE reads using MiXCR and keeps one entry per CDR3 protein. The sample has 100,000 or so distinct CDR3 sequences, approximately 4.7% seen once; the top ten hold 21%. Documented time point: sample taken at primary tumor resection. The material sequenced was lung tumor tissue, taken at surgery. The receptors were sampled from a male donor with early-stage non-small cell lung cancer.

In this sample, this clonotype turned up many times. This sequence joins TRBV7-9 and TRBJ2-1; no clear D. The CDR3 contains 13 residues. V was trimmed by 7 bases and J by 1 base, leaving 8 bases between them. From germline, CDR1 is SEHNR and CDR2 FQNEAQ (reference sequence). The CDR3 bases are TGTGCCAGCACCTCATCTTCCTACAATGAGCAGTTCTTC. Translation gives CASTSSSYNEQFF.

The chain combines TRBV3-1 with TRBJ2-3; 11 bases line up with TRBD2. This CDR3 is 16 amino acids long. The junction had 10 bases not matched to a gene; V was cut back by 6 bases and J by 5 bases. Germline V gene lookup returns CDR1 LGHDT and CDR2 YNNKEL (reference sequence). The CDR3 DNA reads TGTGCCAGCAGTGGTACTAGCGGGAGTATGGGAGATACGCAGTATTTT. Amino acid sequence: CASSGTSGSMGDTQYF.

This clonotype was detected many times. The gene calls are TRBV28 and TRBJ1-4; possible D gene TRBD1, 5 bases. The CDR3 totals 13 residues. V was cut by 4 bases and J by 11 bases, with 14 bases left in between. From germline, CDR1 is MDHEN and CDR2 SYDVKM. CDR3 in DNA: TGTGCCAGCAGTTCCCAGGGCATAGGGAAACTGTTTTTT. Its protein product is CASSSQGIGKLFF.

In its sample, this clonotype was seen many times. The chain carries TRBV24-1 and TRBJ2-2; D is ambiguous. The CDR3 loop spans 12 amino acids. Between the trimmed V and J ends, which lost 9 bases and 6 bases, there was a span of 10 bases. Per germline, CDR1 KGHDR and CDR2 SFDVKD. CDR3 sequence: CATGRWAGELFF. CDR3 in DNA: TGTGCCACCGGAAGGTGGGCCGGGGAGCTGTTTTTT.

This clonotype was seen repeatedly, ten times or more. The chain links TRBV4-1 to TRBJ2-7; 7 bases map to TRBD1. The CDR3 length is 16 residues. V trimming: 0 bases; J trimming: 2 bases; junction bases outside the gene matches: 7. Germline-derived CDR1 and CDR2 are MGHRA and YSYEKL. The CDR3 here is CASSQDRRTGAYEQYF. Here the CDR3 DNA reads TGCGCCAGCAGCCAAGACCGTCGGACAGGAGCCTACGAGCAGTACTTC.

This clonotype was observed many times. J is TRBJ2-3 and V is TRBV6-1; 11 nucleotides align to TRBD2. This CDR3 region has 14 residues. V trimming: 5 bases; J trimming: 3 bases; junction bases outside the gene matches: 1. Germline CDR1 MNHNS, CDR2 SASEGT. As DNA, the CDR3 is TGTGCCAGCAGTACTAGCGGGAGAACAGATACGCAGTATTTT. This sequence encodes CASSTSGRTDTQYF.

Ten or more counts support this clonotype. The rearrangement uses TRBV28 and TRBJ2-5; no clear D. The CDR3 totals 19 residues. Trimming took 4 bases from V and 0 from J, leaving 24 bases between them. Per germline, CDR1 MDHEN and CDR2 SYDVKM. For the CDR3, the DNA is TGTGCCAGCAGTTGGGCCAAATTAGGGCGGTTCTCGAACCAAGAGACCCAGTACTTC. This sequence encodes CASSWAKLGRFSNQETQYF.

V is TRBV20-1 and J is TRBJ2-3; 10 nucleotides match TRBD2. Trimming took 3 bases from V and 0 from J; bases not matched to a gene: 9. Germline CDR1 reads DFQATT; CDR2 reads SNEGSKA (reference sequence). CDR3 size: 17 residues. CDR3 coding DNA: TGCAGTGCTAGGGTAGCGGGAGGAGCCACTAGCACAGATACGCAGTATTTT. This encodes CSARVAGGATSTDTQYF.